The 13 T cell receptor beta chains given below trace back to one sample, sequenced in a study of blood T cell repertoires in COVID-19. Produced via immunoSEQ multiplex PCR; TCRdb's table is partial and in-frame only. Here the sample spans about 250,000 clones, almost 90% being singletons. The source material was peripheral blood. Receptors originate from a woman aged 55-70 years with COVID-19, enrolled during active disease.

The genes are TRBV7-9 and TRBJ1-5; perhaps TRBD1 as D (6 bases). This CDR3 has 15 amino acids. V lost 3 bases to trimming and J lost 0 bases, with 9 bases between them. Per the germline V gene, CDR1 is SEHNR and CDR2 is FQNEAQ (reference sequence). The CDR3 reads CASSLPGDSNQPQHF. CDR3 bases: TGTGCCAGCAGCTTGCCAGGGGATAGCAATCAGCCCCAGCATTTT.

This sequence joins TRBV5-4 and TRBJ2-3, with 8 positions matching TRBD2. The CDR3 consists of 12 residues. Unmatched junction bases numbered 2, after V lost 7 bases and J lost 4 bases. CDR1 and CDR2 (germline): SGHNT, YYREEE (reference sequence). Written as DNA, the CDR3 is TGTGCCAGCGGCGGGGGGCCAGATACGCAGTATTTT. It yields the protein CASGGGPDTQYF. Full variable domain (remainder filled in from reference TRBV5-4 and TRBJ2-3): ETGVTQSPTHLIKTRGQQVTLRCSSQSGHNTVSWYQQALGQGPQFIFQYYREEENGRGNFPPRFSGLQFPNYSSELNVNALELDDSALYLCASGGGPDTQYFGPGTRLTVL.

V and J are TRBV7-2 and TRBJ1-3; tentative D call: TRBD1 (5 bases). The CDR3 is 16 residues long. CDR1 is SGHTA and CDR2 is FQGNSA in the germline V gene. The germline V and J ends were trimmed by 4 bases and 0 bases, with 13 bases remaining between them. Here the CDR3 reads CASSSSPGRSGNTIYF. The CDR3, as DNA: TGTGCCAGCAGCTCCTCCCCAGGGCGCTCTGGAAACACCATATATTTT. The entire variable domain, with the rest obtained from reference TRBV7-2 and TRBJ1-3, is as follows: GAGVSQSPSNKVTEKGKDVELRCDPISGHTALYWYRQSLGQGLEFLIYFQGNSAPDKSGLPSDRFSAERTGGSVSTLTIQRTQQEDSAVYLCASSSSPGRSGNTIYFGEGSWLTVV.

The chain recombines TRBV20-1 with TRBJ2-3; tentatively, D is TRBD1 (5 bases). Germline assignment: CDR1 DFQATT and CDR2 SNEGSKA (reference sequence). This CDR3 has 15 amino acids. Between the trimmed V and J ends, which lost 3 bases and 4 bases, there was a span of 17 bases. The CDR3, as DNA: TGCAGTGCTAGTAGAAAAGGGGCCCAAGCAGATACGCAGTATTTT. The encoded protein is CSASRKGAQADTQYF.

The chain has TRBV6-6 and TRBJ1-4; TRBD1 might be the D (5 bases). CDR3 length: 14 amino acids. Trimming removed 2 bases at V and 7 bases at J, with 11 bases between. Germline CDR1 and CDR2: MNHNY and SVGAGI (reference sequence). The CDR3 reads CASSYRQGSEKLFF. CDR3 in DNA: TGTGCCAGCAGTTACAGGCAGGGTTCTGAAAAACTGTTTTTT.

This clone has only one observation. CDR3 amino acids: CASSSRTGGNEKLFF. For the CDR3, the DNA is TGTGCCAGCAGTTCTAGGACAGGGGGTAATGAAAAACTGTTTTTT. This chain connects TRBV2 to TRBJ1-4, with 10 bases identical to TRBD1. Germline V gives CDR1 SNHLY, CDR2 FYNNEI. The CDR3 runs to 15 residues. With 5 bases clipped from V and 4 bases from J, the junction kept 4 bases outside the gene matches.

There are a few counts of this clone. CDR3 in amino acids: CASSFKGDRPYNEQFF. Here the CDR3 DNA reads TGTGCCAGCAGTTTTAAGGGGGACAGGCCCTACAATGAGCAGTTCTTC. V is TRBV27 and J is TRBJ2-1; 8 bases align to TRBD1. The junction had 6 bases not matched to a gene; V was cut back by 3 bases and J by 2 bases. The length of the CDR3 is 16 residues. Germline V lookup: CDR1 MNHEY, CDR2 SMNVEV (reference sequence).

The chain employs TRBV6-5 and TRBJ1-1, with a weak D call TRBD1 (5 bases). CDR3 size: 13 residues. Germline CDR1 reads MNHEY; CDR2 reads SVGAGI. Trimming took off 10 bases at V and 2 bases at J, with 14 bases between the two ends. The chain's CDR3 is CATYRRVNTEAFF. CDR3 nucleotides: TGTGCCACCTATCGCAGGGTAAACACTGAAGCTTTCTTT.

This clone was detected only once. The chain has TRBV5-1 and TRBJ2-7, with D perhaps TRBD2 (6 bases). The V gene's germline CDR1 is SGHRS and CDR2 YFSETQ. Trimming left V 0 bases short and J 2 bases short, with 9 bases between. The CDR3 runs 14 residues. The CDR3 region has the DNA TGCGCCAGCAGCTTGGTGTGGGGGGCCTACGAGCAGTACTTC. It encodes CASSLVWGAYEQYF.

The rearrangement links TRBV4-3 to TRBJ1-1, with D perhaps TRBD1 (6 bases). CDR1 and CDR2 (germline): LGHNA, YSLEER. V gave up 2 bases and J gave up 5 bases, with 12 bases separating them. This CDR3 spans 14 amino acids. The CDR3 DNA reads as TGCGCCAGCAGCCAAACAGGGTCTCGAACTGAAGCTTTCTTT. Translated: CASSQTGSRTEAFF.

This clone was seen only once. The chain couples TRBV7-8 to TRBJ2-1; 8 nucleotides match TRBD2. The junction had 15 bases not matched to a gene; V was cut back by 1 base and J by 10 bases. The CDR3 spans 17 residues. Germline V gene sequence: CDR1 SGHVS, CDR2 FQNEAQ. The CDR3 bases are TGTGCCAGCAGCTTAGAAGGAGGGGGACTAGTGGGTGAGGAGCAGTTCTTC. Residues: CASSLEGGGLVGEEQFF.

This rearrangement joins TRBV3-1 (or the pseudogene TRBV3-2) to TRBJ2-7; 7 bases align to TRBD1. This CDR3 has 18 residues. Germline CDR1 reads LGHDT; CDR2 reads YNNKEL (reference sequence). The J segment lost 4 bases and the V segment lost 1 base, leaving 16 bases of the junction unmatched. CDR3 amino acids: CASSQVLSQGTAFYEQYF. DNA for the CDR3: TGTGCCAGCAGCCAAGTTCTTTCGCAGGGGACAGCTTTTTACGAGCAGTACTTC.

This clone is a singleton in its sample. The chain joins TRBV4-1 to TRBJ2-7, with TRBD1 identical over 9 bases. V shed 9 bases and J 2 bases; nucleotides not matched to a gene: 11. The CDR3 is 15 amino acids. CDR1 and CDR2 (germline): MGHRA, YSYEKL. The CDR3 region has the DNA TGCGCCAGTGACATGAGGACAGGGGAACCCTACGAGCAGTACTTC. This translates into CASDMRTGEPYEQYF.